This is a list of T cell receptor beta chains from one sample in a study of cytomegalovirus exposure and HLA in healthy donors. TCRdb's table, derived via immunoSEQ multiplex PCR, lists solely in-frame clones and lacks some. The sample carries under 150,000 clones, 65% to 90% recorded once. The sample consisted of PBMCs. These receptors originate from a girl between 2 and 10 years old in good health and CMV-seronegative. The CDR3 runs from the conserved cysteine through the conserved F or W. The D gene is left open where the match is weak. The size entry is marked missing in some rows and otherwise reads once, few, many or a size class.

>NA|NA|TRBJ2-1|TRBV7-3
CASSLGQGFYNEQFF
TGTGCCAGCAGCTTAGGCCAGGGATTCTACAATGAGCAGTTCTTC
>NA|TRBD1|TRBJ1-5|TRBV30
CAWSEGGQGIQPQHF
TGTGCCTGGAGCGAAGGTGGACAGGGTATTCAGCCCCAGCATTTT
>NA|NA|TRBJ1-3|TRBV7-3
CASSSDLGNTIYF
TGTGCCAGCAGCTCGGACTTAGGAAACACCATATATTTT
>NA|TRBD2|TRBJ2-7|TRBV7-3
CASSPGTSNSKQYF
TGTGCCAGCAGCCCCGGGACTAGCAATAGTAAGCAGTACTTC
>NA|NA|TRBJ2-2|TRBV27
CASSPLPQYTNTWELFF
TGTGCCAGCAGTCCCCTCCCGCAATACACGAACACCTGGGAGCTGTTTTTT
>NA|NA|TRBJ1-2|TRBV27
CASSTDSVYGYTF
TGTGCCAGCAGCACGGACAGTGTCTATGGCTACACCTTC
>NA|NA|TRBJ2-7|TRBV7-2
CASSLDLGGPFEQYF
TGTGCCAGCAGCTTAGATCTCGGAGGGCCGTTCGAGCAGTACTTC
>NA|NA|TRBJ1-2|TRBV2
CASRVGWSGGYTF
TGTGCCAGCAGGGTAGGCTGGTCGGGGGGCTACACCTTC
>NA|TRBD1|TRBJ1-6|TRBV5-1
CASSPERGRGQNNSPLHF
TGCGCCAGCAGCCCCGAGAGGGGTAGGGGACAGAATAATTCACCCCTCCACTTT
>NA|NA|TRBJ1-4|TRBV13
CASSLSLGIATNEKLFF
TGTGCCAGCAGCTTATCTCTAGGAATCGCAACTAATGAAAAACTGTTTTTT
>NA|TRBD1|TRBJ1-5|TRBV27
CASRLGQGPNQPQHF
TGTGCCAGCCGCCTGGGACAGGGGCCTAATCAGCCCCAGCATTTT
>NA|NA|TRBJ2-5|TRBV30
CAWSVGPQETQYF
TGTGCCTGGAGTGTTGGGCCCCAAGAGACCCAGTACTTC
>NA|NA|TRBJ1-2|TRBV6-5
CASSRDTVGYGYTF
TGTGCCAGCAGCCGGGACACCGTCGGCTATGGCTACACCTTC
>NA|TRBD2|TRBJ2-5|TRBV7-2
CASSLTGTSGRRETQYF
TGTGCCAGCAGCTTAACGGGGACTAGCGGCCGTAGGGAGACCCAGTACTTC
>NA|NA|TRBJ1-1|TRBV6-5
CASSSGFNTEAFF
TGTGCCAGCAGCTCAGGGTTTAACACTGAAGCTTTCTTT
>NA|TRBD2|TRBJ2-1|TRBV27
CASRGLAGGPMNEQFF
TGTGCCAGCAGGGGACTAGCGGGAGGGCCGATGAATGAGCAGTTCTTC
>NA|TRBD2|TRBJ2-7|TRBV10-1
CASSASGSYEQYF
TGCGCCAGCAGTGCTAGCGGGAGCTACGAGCAGTACTTC
>NA|NA|TRBJ1-1|TRBV2
CASRGQNDF
TGTGCCAGCAGAGGACAGAATGACTTT
>NA|NA|TRBJ2-3|TRBV20-1
CSARIVDTQYF
TGCAGTGCTAGAATCGTGGATACGCAGTATTTT
>NA|NA|TRBJ1-5|TRBV6-1
CASTGTYSNQPQHF
TGTGCCAGTACCGGGACATATAGCAATCAGCCCCAGCATTTT
>NA|NA|TRBJ2-1|TRBV7-9
CASTRASEYNEQFF
TGTGCCAGCACACGGGCTAGCGAATACAATGAGCAGTTCTTC
>NA|NA|TRBJ1-2|TRBV25-1
CASSARNYGYTF
TGTGCCAGTAGCGCCAGAAACTATGGCTACACCTTC
>NA|TRBD2|TRBJ2-3|TRBV28
CASRQLAGVGYF
TGTGCCAGCAGACAACTAGCGGGAGTGGGGTATTTT
>NA|TRBD1|TRBJ1-5|TRBV27
CASSLSGTANQPQHF
TGTGCCAGCAGTTTATCGGGGACAGCCAATCAGCCCCAGCATTTT
>NA|TRBD2|TRBJ2-1|TRBV14
CASSQGVLAGGRYNEQFF
TGTGCCAGCAGCCAAGGGGTCTTAGCGGGAGGGCGTTACAATGAGCAGTTCTTC
>NA|TRBD2|TRBJ2-1|TRBV4-1
CASSQERWTSGRDNEQFF
TGCGCCAGCAGCCAAGAAAGGTGGACTAGCGGGAGGGACAATGAGCAGTTCTTC
>NA|TRBD2|TRBJ2-2|TRBV4-3
CASSQDSRGLSTGELFF
TGCGCCAGCAGCCAAGATAGTCGGGGACTATCCACCGGGGAGCTGTTTTTT
>NA|NA|TRBJ2-7|TRBV28
CASSFNPRYEQYF
TGTGCCAGCAGTTTTAATCCTCGCTACGAGCAGTACTTC
>NA|TRBD2|TRBJ2-3|TRBV5-1
CASSFTSGVITDTQYF
TGCGCCAGCAGCTTTACTAGCGGGGTAATCACAGATACGCAGTATTTT
>NA|NA|TRBJ1-3|TRBV9
CASSKEGRSSGNTIYF
TGTGCCAGCAGCAAAGAGGGAAGGAGCTCTGGAAACACCATATATTTT
>NA|TRBD1|TRBJ1-2|TRBV28
CASRGQNYGYTF
TGTGCCAGCAGGGGACAGAACTATGGCTACACCTTC
>NA|NA|TRBJ2-1|TRBV19
CASSISPGQPYNEQFF
TGTGCCAGTAGTATCTCCCCGGGACAACCATACAATGAGCAGTTCTTC
>NA|NA|TRBJ1-3|TRBV28
CASSSLTRRDPSGNTIYF
TGTGCCAGCAGTTCCCTGACAAGGCGCGACCCGTCTGGAAACACCATATATTTT
>once|NA|TRBJ1-1|TRBV28
CASSGGGWVFTEAFF
TGTGCCAGCAGCGGGGGGGGGTGGGTGTTCACTGAAGCTTTCTTT
>NA|NA|TRBJ2-7|TRBV6-1
CASSALQSYEQYF
TGTGCCAGCAGTGCGTTACAGAGCTACGAGCAGTACTTC
>NA|NA|TRBJ2-7|TRBV20-1
CSASPGNEQYF
TGCAGTGCTAGCCCAGGGAACGAGCAGTACTTC
>NA|TRBD2|TRBJ2-7|TRBV27
CASSLTSGIYEQYF
TGTGCCAGCAGTTTAACTAGCGGGATCTACGAGCAGTACTTC
>few|NA|TRBJ1-4|TRBV28
CASSLTQSLFF
TGTGCCAGCAGTTTAACGCAGTCATTGTTTTTT
>NA|NA|TRBJ1-1|TRBV27
CASSPPGGTEAFF
TGTGCCAGCAGCCCCCCCGGGGGCACTGAAGCTTTCTTT
>NA|TRBD2|TRBJ2-7|TRBV7-8
CASSLEGLAGYYEQYF
TGTGCCAGCAGCTTAGAGGGACTAGCGGGATACTACGAGCAGTACTTC
>NA|TRBD1|TRBJ1-1|TRBV19
CASSILPPAPSHRDRDTEAFF
TGTGCCAGTAGTATCCTACCCCCGGCACCCAGCCACCGGGACAGAGACACTGAAGCTTTCTTT
>NA|NA|TRBJ2-3|TRBV27
CASSLISAGTDTQYF
TGTGCCAGCAGTTTAATTAGCGCCGGTACAGATACGCAGTATTTT
>NA|TRBD1|TRBJ2-1|TRBV27
CASSLDGTATDNEQFF
TGTGCCAGCAGTTTAGACGGGACAGCTACGGACAATGAGCAGTTCTTC
>NA|TRBD1|TRBJ2-1|TRBV5-1
CASRSAGGDEQFF
TGCGCCAGCAGATCGGCAGGGGGCGATGAGCAGTTCTTC
>NA|TRBD1|TRBJ2-3|TRBV29-1
CSVAGTGLDTQYF
TGCAGCGTGGCGGGGACAGGGTTAGATACGCAGTATTTT
>few|NA|TRBJ2-5|TRBV6-1
CASSEGGLRLGETQYF
TGTGCCAGCAGTGAAGGCGGGTTACGATTGGGGGAGACCCAGTACTTC
>NA|NA|TRBJ1-1|TRBV2
CASSLSPGNTEAFF
TGTGCCAGCTCCCTTTCACCGGGGAACACTGAAGCTTTCTTT
>few|TRBD1|TRBJ2-3|TRBV4-2
CASSQAQGATGDTQYF
TGTGCCAGCAGCCAAGCACAGGGGGCGACTGGAGATACGCAGTATTTT
>NA|TRBD2|TRBJ2-3|TRBV5-1
CASSPTSGGADTQYF
TGCGCCAGCAGTCCGACTAGCGGGGGGGCAGATACGCAGTATTTT
>NA|NA|TRBJ2-1|TRBV6-5
CASSPSRGSYNEQFF
TGTGCCAGCAGCCCCTCCCGGGGGTCCTACAATGAGCAGTTCTTC
>NA|TRBD1|TRBJ2-7|TRBV30
CAWTLDRGQYEQYF
TGTGCCTGGACCCTGGACAGGGGGCAGTACGAGCAGTACTTC
>NA|TRBD1|TRBJ2-7|TRBV7-9
CASSLGGTASYEQYF
TGTGCCAGCAGCTTAGGTGGGACAGCAAGCTACGAGCAGTACTTC